One and the same sample provided the 27 T cell receptor beta chains below, sequenced in a study of vaccination and CD4 T cells after COVID-19. The study sequenced cultured CD4+ T cell DNA using the Oncomine TCR Beta short-read assay. TCRdb called the PCR reads again in MiXCR, with one record for every CDR3 protein. The data show approximately 20,000 distinct CDR3 sequences, about 80% seen once. Indicated treatment: approximately nine-day PBMC culture with coronavirus spike peptide pools or control peptides (ViraFEST assay). No antigen is known for these receptors. Sequencing used CD4+ T cells from blood, cultured in vitro, obtained after SARS-CoV-2 vaccination. These receptors were taken from a human donor who received a COVID-19 vaccine.

The chain recombines TRBV2 with TRBJ1-2; TRBD1 is a possible D gene (5 bases). From germline, CDR1 is SNHLY and CDR2 FYNNEI. The CDR3 is made up of 12 amino acids. Trimming shortened V by 11 bases and J by 8 bases, and 18 bases separated the two germline ends. The CDR3 spells CAGRTGGQGYTF. CDR3 nucleotides: TGTGCCGGCCGGACGGGGGGTCAGGGCTACACCTTC.

V is TRBV29-1 and J is TRBJ2-5; weak D call: TRBD2 (6 bases). Germline-derived CDR1 and CDR2 are SQVTM and ANQGSEA. V was clipped by 0 bases and J by 5 bases, with 13 bases between them. The CDR3 has 14 residues. CDR3 protein: CSVEDNVGRETQYF. The CDR3 DNA reads TGCAGCGTTGAAGATAATGTGGGGAGGGAGACCCAGTACTTC.

This rearrangement joins TRBV6-5 to TRBJ2-7, with 7 bases that match TRBD2. In germline, CDR1 is MNHEY, CDR2 SVGAGI. V shed 4 bases and J 5 bases; nucleotides not matched to a gene: 11. This CDR3 contains 15 residues. DNA for the CDR3: TGTGCCAGCAGTTCGACCCTGGGACTAATCCACGAGCAGTACTTC. It yields the protein CASSSTLGLIHEQYF.

This CDR3 is CASTHDDSNQPQHF. The CDR3 DNA sequence: TGTGCCAGCACCCACGATGATAGCAATCAGCCCCAGCATTTT. The J gene is TRBJ1-5, the V gene TRBV6-1; D gene ambiguous. This CDR3 is 14 amino acids long. The germline gives CDR1 MNHNS, CDR2 SASEGT. The V end lost 7 bases, the J end lost 0 bases, and 10 bases lay between the germline ends.

The chain carries TRBV10-3 and TRBJ2-7; the match to TRBD2 covers 14 bases. V trimming: 3 bases; J trimming: 4 bases; junction bases outside the gene matches: 2. Germline CDR1 ENHRY, CDR2 SYGVKD. This CDR3 contains 15 residues. The CDR3 here is CAISDWTSGGYEQYF. The CDR3 bases are TGTGCCATCAGTGACTGGACTAGCGGGGGGTACGAGCAGTACTTC.

The chain recombines TRBV2 with TRBJ2-3; the D is unclear. The CDR3 consists of 14 residues. V lost 3 bases and J lost 5, with 12 bases in between. Germline V CDR1 and CDR2: SNHLY, FYNNEI. The CDR3 sequence: CASSEGLVGDTQYF. In DNA, the CDR3 is TGTGCCAGCAGTGAGGGCTTAGTCGGAGATACGCAGTATTTT.

The chain recombines TRBV2 with TRBJ1-5; a possible D gene is TRBD1 (6 bases). The CDR3 is 17 amino acids. CDR1 is SNHLY and CDR2 is FYNNEI in the germline V gene. V was cut by 4 bases and J by 1 base, with 17 bases left in between. The chain's CDR3 is CASSVLRGGRSNQPQHF. CDR3 sequence (DNA): TGTGCCAGCAGTGTATTGAGGGGGGGGCGAAGCAATCAGCCCCAGCATTTT.

The chain employs TRBV12-3 or TRBV12-4 and TRBJ1-2; the match to TRBD1 covers 10 bases. Unmatched junction bases numbered 8, after V lost 0 bases and J lost 13 bases. The CDR3 sequence is 14 residues long. CDR3 nucleotide sequence: TGTGCCAGCAGTTTAGCACCAGGACAGGGGGGTGGCACCTTC. Translating it yields CASSLAPGQGGGTF.

This clonotype is a singleton in its sample. The rearrangement uses TRBV2 and TRBJ2-3; TRBD2 aligns across 8 bases. From germline, CDR1 is SNHLY and CDR2 FYNNEI. The CDR3 spans 20 residues. The ends lost 0 bases at V and 6 bases at J; junction bases unmatched: 20. Here the CDR3 reads CASSEAPHPLPGLAWDTQYF. The CDR3 DNA reads TGTGCCAGCAGTGAAGCCCCCCATCCCCTCCCAGGACTAGCCTGGGATACGCAGTATTTT.

The CDR3 reads CSAMVGGPNEKLFF. DNA for the CDR3: TGCAGTGCTATGGTAGGAGGGCCCAATGAAAAACTGTTTTTT. The rearrangement joins TRBV20-1 to TRBJ1-4; D uncertain. Trimming cost V 4 bases and J 5 bases, with 14 bases left between them. This CDR3 is 14 amino acids long. Per the germline V gene, CDR1 is DFQATT and CDR2 is SNEGSKA (reference sequence).

Note on this clonotype: The junction departs from the called germline gene at one end, perhaps through a read error. The V call is TRBV6-1, the J call TRBJ2-2; 9 positions agree with TRBD2. Germline V CDR1 and CDR2: MNHNS, SASEGT. The CDR3 totals 16 residues. CDR3 nucleotide sequence: TGTGCCAGCAGTGGGCGGGGGGGAACAAACACCGGGGAGCTGTTTTTC. As protein: CASSGRGGTNTGELFF.

The gene calls are TRBV30 and TRBJ1-6; D remains unclear. This CDR3 is 15 amino acids long. Germline lookup yields CDR1 GTSNPN and CDR2 SVGIG (reference sequence). V was clipped by 0 bases and J by 6 bases, with 12 bases between them. CDR3 loop: CAWSVEFRLNSPLHF. Here the CDR3 DNA reads TGTGCCTGGAGTGTAGAATTCAGACTTAATTCACCCCTCCACTTT.

The V and J genes are TRBV12-3 or TRBV12-4 and TRBJ2-5; 12 nucleotides match TRBD2. V shed 4 bases, J shed 4 bases, and the junction held 7 bases outside the gene matches. The CDR3 runs 16 residues. The CDR3 coding sequence is TGTGCCAGCAGTTCGGGAACTAGCGGGGGGAGAGAGACCCAGTACTTC. Amino acid sequence: CASSSGTSGGRETQYF.

The genes are TRBV10-1 and TRBJ1-2; D is unclear. Germline-derived CDR1 and CDR2 are WNHNN and SYGVQD (reference sequence). Trimming left V 0 bases short and J 5 bases short, with 7 bases between. This CDR3 spans 13 amino acids. The CDR3: CASSESRGYGYTF. CDR3 bases: TGCGCCAGCAGTGAGTCGCGAGGGTATGGCTACACCTTC.

The chain has TRBV3-1 and TRBJ1-3; maybe TRBD1 (6 bases). The V gene's germline CDR1 is LGHDT and CDR2 YNNKEL (reference sequence). Trimming left V 1 base short and J 0 bases short, with 10 bases between. This CDR3 spans 16 amino acids. CDR3 in DNA: TGTGCCAGCAGCCAAGTAGGACAGAGCTCTGGAAACACCATATATTTT. Residues: CASSQVGQSSGNTIYF.

This clonotype was recorded once. The rearrangement joins TRBV6-1 to TRBJ1-6, with 7 bases aligning to TRBD1. Losses at the gene ends were 7 bases for V and 2 bases for J; bases not matched to a gene: 11. Per germline, CDR1 MNHNS and CDR2 SASEGT. The CDR3 sequence is 17 residues long. The CDR3 DNA sequence: TGTGCCAGCATCCCCCGATCGACAGGGACCTATAATTCACCCCTCCACTTT. Its protein is CASIPRSTGTYNSPLHF.

The gene calls are TRBV10-1 and TRBJ1-5; D unclear. Germline CDR1 reads WNHNN; CDR2 reads SYGVQD (reference sequence). The CDR3 is made up of 13 amino acids. Trimming removed 4 bases from V and 3 bases from J, with 7 bases in between. The CDR3 protein is CASSAGYNQPQHF. DNA for the CDR3: TGCGCCAGCAGTGCAGGATACAATCAGCCCCAGCATTTT.

DNA for the CDR3: TGTGCCAGCAGCTTAGAGGGTGAGCAGTTCTTC. Translation gives CASSLEGEQFF. The chain uses TRBV7-9 and TRBJ2-1; no clear D. From germline, CDR1 is SEHNR and CDR2 FQNEAQ (reference sequence). The CDR3 runs to 11 residues. V was trimmed by 1 base and J by 9 bases, leaving 4 bases between them. The entire variable domain, with the rest obtained from reference TRBV7-9 and TRBJ2-1, is as follows: DTGVSQNPRHKITKRGQNVTFRCDPISEHNRLYWYRQTLGQGPEFLTYFQNEAQLEKSRLLSDRFSAERPKGSFSTLEIQRTEQGDSAMYLCASSLEGEQFFGPGTRLTVL.

This sequence joins TRBV6-1 and TRBJ2-7; D is unclear. This CDR3 has 14 amino acids. Trimming removed 6 bases at V and 4 bases at J, with 16 bases between. Germline lookup yields CDR1 MNHNS and CDR2 SASEGT. CDR3 nucleotides: TGTGCCAGCAGCCGACTCCGGGCCGTTTACGAGCAGTACTTC. This translates into CASSRLRAVYEQYF.

This clonotype was counted only a few times. The gene calls are TRBV12-3 or TRBV12-4 and TRBJ1-5; unclear D gene. V was cut by 2 bases and J by 2 bases, with 7 bases left in between. CDR3 length: 14 residues. In DNA, the CDR3 is TGTGCCAGCAGTTTAACCCATGGCAATCAGCCCCAGCATTTT. Translation gives CASSLTHGNQPQHF.

This clonotype occurred a few times. The chain combines TRBV24-1 with TRBJ1-2, with a tentative D call TRBD1 (6 bases). Germline CDR1 KGHDR, CDR2 SFDVKD. Trimming stripped 3 bases from V and 8 bases from J, with 15 bases between. This CDR3 is built from 14 residues. CDR3 amino acids: CATSDLDRLGGYTF. For the CDR3, the DNA is TGTGCCACCAGTGATCTTGACAGGCTGGGAGGCTACACCTTC.

The chain recombines TRBV6-1 with TRBJ1-4; the match to TRBD1 covers 9 bases. V lost 7 bases and J lost 8; bases outside the gene matches: 11. The CDR3 covers 15 residues. CDR1 and CDR2 (germline): MNHNS, SASEGT. Here the CDR3 DNA reads TGTGCCAGCACGACGAGCGACAGGGGGTTCGAAAAACTGTTTTTT. Translating gives CASTTSDRGFEKLFF.

The V call is TRBV6-2 or TRBV6-3, the J call TRBJ1-1; 7 bases agree with TRBD1. Trimming cost V 8 bases and J 1 base; bases outside gene matches: 4. This CDR3 has 13 residues. From germline, CDR1 is MNHEY and CDR2 SVGEGT. CDR3 protein: CASVRQGNTEAFF. The CDR3 region has the DNA TGTGCCAGCGTCAGACAGGGGAACACTGAAGCTTTCTTT.

J is TRBJ1-6 and V is TRBV6-5; maybe TRBD1 (5 bases). The CDR3 extends over 16 amino acids. Germline values: CDR1 MNHEY, CDR2 SVGAGI. V lost 2 bases and J lost 7, with 15 bases in between. CDR3 in DNA: TGTGCCAGCAGTTACGGGGCAGCCATCAAAAATTCACCCCTCCACTTT. Its protein is CASSYGAAIKNSPLHF.

The chain combines TRBV2 with TRBJ1-2; the D gene is possibly TRBD1 (6 bases). The CDR3 length is 14 residues. The ends were cut back, 6 bases at V and 4 bases at J, with 15 bases in the middle. Germline V gene sequence: CDR1 SNHLY, CDR2 FYNNEI. The CDR3 reads CASRGTQKAYGYTF. The CDR3 region has the DNA TGTGCCAGCAGAGGGACACAAAAAGCCTATGGCTACACCTTC.

With respect to this clonotype: An end of the junction does not agree with germline; a read error may underlie this. The genes are TRBV15 and TRBJ2-6, with D tentatively TRBD2 (6 bases). Germline V gene lookup returns CDR1 LNHNV and CDR2 YYDKDF (reference sequence). The CDR3 covers 20 residues. The CDR3 region is CTTSRDLGGHLPSGANVLTF. CDR3 nucleotides: TGTACCACCAGCAGAGATCTTGGAGGGCACCTTCCCTCTGGGGCCAACGTCCTGACTTTC.

J is TRBJ2-7 and V is TRBV27; 10 nucleotides align to TRBD2. This CDR3 region has 15 residues. Germline V gives CDR1 MNHEY, CDR2 SMNVEV (reference sequence). The V gene end was trimmed by 5 bases and the J gene end by 0 bases; junction bases not matched to a gene: 4. CDR3 residues: CASSPLAGISYEQYF. The CDR3 nucleotides read TGTGCCAGCAGTCCACTAGCGGGGATCTCCTACGAGCAGTACTTC.